These 2 T cell receptor beta chains originate from one sample sequenced in a study of human T cells and chemical hapten exposure. The sample's time point: patch test 2, 6 weeks after DPC sensitization. Treatment noted: therapeutic diphenylcyclopropenone sensitization with weekly scalp DPC. TCRdb called the RACE reads again in MiXCR, with one record for every CDR3 protein. The sample has about 380,000 distinct CDR3 sequences, roughly 6% seen once. The source material was whole blood, sampled in connection with sensitization to the hapten diphenylcyclopropenone (DPC). All receptors come from a woman aged 18-29 years with alopecia areata. Some clones in this sample may be carry-over from other donors' samples.

This clonotype appeared a few times. J is TRBJ2-7 and V is TRBV29-1; 7 positions agree with TRBD1. The CDR3 consists of 13 residues. Trimming took 6 bases from V and 6 from J; bases not matched to a gene: 11. Germline V gives CDR1 SQVTM, CDR2 ANQGSEA. The CDR3 DNA is TGCAGCGTAGCCGAAAACAGGGGTGTCGAGCAGTACTTC. As protein: CSVAENRGVEQYF.

This clonotype was seen a few times. The chain recombines TRBV3-1 with TRBJ2-5; possibly TRBD1 for D (5 bases). Looked up from germline, CDR1 is LGHDT and CDR2 is YNNKEL (reference sequence). Trimming removed 5 bases from V and 2 bases from J, with 27 bases in between. The length of the CDR3 is 19 residues. The CDR3 sequence: CASSRDIIVEPGQQETQYF. CDR3 in DNA: TGTGCCAGCAGCAGAGACATTATCGTGGAGCCTGGACAACAAGAGACCCAGTACTTC.